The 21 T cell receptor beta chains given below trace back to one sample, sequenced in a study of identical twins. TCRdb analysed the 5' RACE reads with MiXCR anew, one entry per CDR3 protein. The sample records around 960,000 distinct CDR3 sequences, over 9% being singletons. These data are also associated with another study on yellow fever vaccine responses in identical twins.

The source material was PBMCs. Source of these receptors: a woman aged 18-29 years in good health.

The DNA for the CDR3 is TGCAGTGCTAGAGATTTCCGGGGTCGGTCCAATGAGCAGTTCTTC. Protein product: CSARDFRGRSNEQFF. The chain couples TRBV20-1 to TRBJ2-1; possibly TRBD2 for D (5 bases). The germline gives CDR1 DFQATT, CDR2 SNEGSKA (reference sequence). There are 15 residues in the CDR3. V shed 0 bases and J shed 6 bases, with 15 bases lying between them.

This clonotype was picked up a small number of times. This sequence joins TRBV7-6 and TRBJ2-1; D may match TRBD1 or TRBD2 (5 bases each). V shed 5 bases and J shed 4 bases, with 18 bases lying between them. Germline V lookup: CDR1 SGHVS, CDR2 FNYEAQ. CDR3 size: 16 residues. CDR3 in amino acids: CASSLYRESGYNEQFF. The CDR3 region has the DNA TGTGCCAGCAGCCTCTACCGGGAATCAGGGTACAATGAGCAGTTCTTC.

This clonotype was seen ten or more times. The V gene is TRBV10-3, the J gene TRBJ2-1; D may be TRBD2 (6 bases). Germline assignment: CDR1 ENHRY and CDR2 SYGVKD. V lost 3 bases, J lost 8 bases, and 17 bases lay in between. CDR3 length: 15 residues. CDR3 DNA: TGTGCCATCAGTGAAGGTGTTAGCGGAAGGGATGAGCAGTTCTTC. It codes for CAISEGVSGRDEQFF.

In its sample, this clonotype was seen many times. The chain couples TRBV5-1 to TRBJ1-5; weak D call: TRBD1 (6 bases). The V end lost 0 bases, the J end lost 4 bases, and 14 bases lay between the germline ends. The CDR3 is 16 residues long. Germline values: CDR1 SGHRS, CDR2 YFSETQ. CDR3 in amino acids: CASSLGIGGRNQPQHF. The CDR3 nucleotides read TGCGCCAGCAGCTTGGGTATCGGGGGCCGAAATCAGCCCCAGCATTTT.

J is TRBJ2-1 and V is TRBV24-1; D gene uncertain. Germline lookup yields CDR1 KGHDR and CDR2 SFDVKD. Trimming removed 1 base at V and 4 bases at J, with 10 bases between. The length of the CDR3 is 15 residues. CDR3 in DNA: TGTGCCACCAGTGATTTTGGCCAGAAATACAATGAGCAGTTCTTC. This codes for CATSDFGQKYNEQFF.

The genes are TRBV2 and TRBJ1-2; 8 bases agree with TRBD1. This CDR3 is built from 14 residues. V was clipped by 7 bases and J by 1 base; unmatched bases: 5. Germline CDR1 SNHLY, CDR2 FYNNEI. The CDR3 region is CASNDRGSNYGYTF. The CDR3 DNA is TGTGCCAGCAACGACAGGGGAAGTAACTATGGCTACACCTTC.

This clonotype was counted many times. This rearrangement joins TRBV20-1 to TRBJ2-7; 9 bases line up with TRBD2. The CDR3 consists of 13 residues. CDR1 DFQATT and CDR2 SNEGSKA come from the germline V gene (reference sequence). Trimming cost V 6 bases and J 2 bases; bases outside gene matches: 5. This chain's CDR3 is CSAAGGGTYEQYF. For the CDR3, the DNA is TGCAGTGCCGCGGGAGGGGGGACCTACGAGCAGTACTTC.

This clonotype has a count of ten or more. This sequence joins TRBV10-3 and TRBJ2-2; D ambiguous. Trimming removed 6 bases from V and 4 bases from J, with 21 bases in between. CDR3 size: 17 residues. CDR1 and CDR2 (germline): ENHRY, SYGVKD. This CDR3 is CAIRKQKLESSTGELFF. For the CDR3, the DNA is TGTGCCATCAGGAAACAAAAGCTAGAGTCGAGCACCGGGGAGCTGTTTTTT.

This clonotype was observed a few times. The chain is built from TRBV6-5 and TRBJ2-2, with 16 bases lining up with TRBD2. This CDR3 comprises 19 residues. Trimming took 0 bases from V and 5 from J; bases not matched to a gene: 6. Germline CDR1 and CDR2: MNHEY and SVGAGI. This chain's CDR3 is CASSYSGLAGGHRTGELFF. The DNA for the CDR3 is TGTGCCAGCAGTTACTCGGGACTAGCGGGGGGGCATCGAACCGGGGAGCTGTTTTTT.

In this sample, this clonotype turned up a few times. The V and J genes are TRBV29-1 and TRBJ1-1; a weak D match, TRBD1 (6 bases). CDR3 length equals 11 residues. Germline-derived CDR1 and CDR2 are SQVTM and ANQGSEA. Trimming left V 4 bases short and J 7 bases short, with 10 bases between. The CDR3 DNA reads TGCAGCGTTGCAGGGGCGGTTGAAGCTTTCTTT. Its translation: CSVAGAVEAFF. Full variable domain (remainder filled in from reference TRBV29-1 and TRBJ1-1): SAVISQKPSRDICQRGTSLTIQCQVDSQVTMMFWYRQQPGQSLTLIATANQGSEATYESGFVIDKFPISRPNLTFSTLTVSNMSPEDSSIYLCSVAGAVEAFFGQGTRLTVV.

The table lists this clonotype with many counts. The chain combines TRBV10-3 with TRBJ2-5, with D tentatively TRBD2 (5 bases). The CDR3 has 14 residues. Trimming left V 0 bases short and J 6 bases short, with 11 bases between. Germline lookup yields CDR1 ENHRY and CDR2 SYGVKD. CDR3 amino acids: CAISESPGGKTQYF. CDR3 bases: TGTGCCATCAGTGAGTCCCCCGGAGGAAAGACCCAGTACTTC.

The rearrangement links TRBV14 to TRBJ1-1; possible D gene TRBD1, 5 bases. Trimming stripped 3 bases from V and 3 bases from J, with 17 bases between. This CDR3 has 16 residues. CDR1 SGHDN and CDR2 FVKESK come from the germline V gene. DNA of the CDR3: TGTGCCAGCAGCCACCTACCGGGACCCCCGGACACTGAAGCTTTCTTT. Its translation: CASSHLPGPPDTEAFF.

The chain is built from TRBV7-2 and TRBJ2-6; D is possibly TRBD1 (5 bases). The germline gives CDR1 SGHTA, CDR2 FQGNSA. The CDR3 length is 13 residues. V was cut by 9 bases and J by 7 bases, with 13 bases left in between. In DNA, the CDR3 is TGTGCCAGGCCCTTACAGGAAGCCAACGTCCTGACTTTC. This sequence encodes CARPLQEANVLTF.

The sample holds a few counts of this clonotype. The CDR3 DNA is TGCGCCAGCAGCTTGGGATCGGGACGGAACACCGGGGAGCTGTTTTTT. As protein: CASSLGSGRNTGELFF. The V and J genes are TRBV5-1 and TRBJ2-2, with D perhaps assigned TRBD1 or TRBD2 (5 bases each). The V gene's germline CDR1 is SGHRS and CDR2 YFSETQ. The germline V and J ends were trimmed by 0 bases and 1 base, with 10 bases remaining between them. This CDR3 region has 16 residues.

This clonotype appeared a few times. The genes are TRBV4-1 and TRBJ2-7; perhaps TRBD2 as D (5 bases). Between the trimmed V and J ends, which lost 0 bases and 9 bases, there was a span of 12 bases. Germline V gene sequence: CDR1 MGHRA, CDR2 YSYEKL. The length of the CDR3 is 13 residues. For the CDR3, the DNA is TGCGCCAGCAGCCAAGATCCTGGGAGCGGGCAGTACTTC. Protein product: CASSQDPGSGQYF.

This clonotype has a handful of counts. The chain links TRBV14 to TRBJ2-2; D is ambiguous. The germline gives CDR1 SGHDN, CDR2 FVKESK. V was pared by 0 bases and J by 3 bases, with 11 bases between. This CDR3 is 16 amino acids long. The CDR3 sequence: CASSQDLGSYTGELFF. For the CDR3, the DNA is TGTGCCAGCAGCCAAGATCTTGGATCTTACACCGGGGAGCTGTTTTTT.

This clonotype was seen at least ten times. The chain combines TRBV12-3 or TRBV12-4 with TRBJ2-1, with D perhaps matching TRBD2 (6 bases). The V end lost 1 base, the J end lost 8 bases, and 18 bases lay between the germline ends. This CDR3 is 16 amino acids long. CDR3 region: CASSLVNGRRADEQFF. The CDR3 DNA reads TGTGCCAGCAGTTTAGTTAACGGGCGGAGGGCCGATGAGCAGTTCTTC.

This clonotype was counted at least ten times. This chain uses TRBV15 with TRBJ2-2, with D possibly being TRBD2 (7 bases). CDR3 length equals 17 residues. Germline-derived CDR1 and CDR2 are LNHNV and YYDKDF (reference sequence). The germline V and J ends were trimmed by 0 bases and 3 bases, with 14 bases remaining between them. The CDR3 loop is CATSREGGAGDTGELFF. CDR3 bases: TGTGCCACCAGCAGAGAAGGGGGGGCCGGGGACACCGGGGAGCTGTTTTTT.

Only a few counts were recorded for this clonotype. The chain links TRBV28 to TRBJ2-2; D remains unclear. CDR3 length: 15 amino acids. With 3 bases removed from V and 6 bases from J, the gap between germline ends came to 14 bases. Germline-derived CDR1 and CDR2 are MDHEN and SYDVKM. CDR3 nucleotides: TGTGCCAGCAGTTTGGCTCTGGCTACCTCCGGGGAGCTGTTTTTT. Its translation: CASSLALATSGELFF.

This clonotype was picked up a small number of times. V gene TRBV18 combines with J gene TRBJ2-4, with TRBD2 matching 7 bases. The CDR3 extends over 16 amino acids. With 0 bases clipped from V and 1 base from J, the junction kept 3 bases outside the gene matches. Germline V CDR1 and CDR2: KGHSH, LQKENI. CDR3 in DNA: TGTGCCAGCTCACCACCGATCGGGGGGGCCAAAAACATTCAGTACTTC. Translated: CASSPPIGGAKNIQYF. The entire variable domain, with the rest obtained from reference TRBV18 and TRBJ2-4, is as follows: NAGVMQNPRHLVRRRGQEARLRCSPMKGHSHVYWYRQLPEEGLKFMVYLQKENIIDESGMPKERFSAEFPKEGPSILRIQQVVRGDSAAYFCASSPPIGGAKNIQYFGAGTRLSVL.

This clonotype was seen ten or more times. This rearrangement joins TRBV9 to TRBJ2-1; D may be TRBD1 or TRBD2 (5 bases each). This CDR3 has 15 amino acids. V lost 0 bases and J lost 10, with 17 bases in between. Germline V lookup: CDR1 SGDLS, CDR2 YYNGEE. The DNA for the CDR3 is TGTGCCAGCAGCGTAGTGCCTCACCTGAGGGACGAGCAGTTCTTC. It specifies CASSVVPHLRDEQFF.